This T cell receptor (beta chain) was sequenced for a study of T cell responses to AZD1222 COVID-19 vaccine. Broader study findings: Breadth and depth of Spike-specific TCRs rose after two AZD1222 doses. Repertoire collection took place solely once the T cell response had peaked.

The method was immunoSEQ multiplex PCR; TCRdb's version includes in-frame clones alone and lacks a portion of them. This table has some 120,000 clones, roughly nine tenths appearing once. Concerning this clone: Antigen unknown.

The specimen was peripheral blood, collected 28 days after the second AZD1222 dose. The receptor was isolated from an adult who received the AZD1222 COVID-19 vaccine.

CDR3 bases: TGTGCCAGCTCACAGCTTTGGAACACTGAAGCTTTCTTT. Protein sequence: CASSQLWNTEAFF. The V gene is TRBV18, the J gene TRBJ1-1; D gene unclear. CDR3 length: 13 amino acids. Germline loops: CDR1 KGHSH, CDR2 LQKENI. V dropped 4 bases and J dropped 1 base, with 7 bases sitting between them.